This T cell receptor beta chain was found in a study of T cells in Graves' hyperthyroidism and ophthalmopathy. Stable hyperthyroidism: no ophthalmopathy progression over 18 months of follow-up. The study enrolled patients aged 18 to 65 with newly diagnosed hyperthyroidism of under 2 months' duration. Study-wide results and limits: Separating ophthalmopathy from stable hyperthyroidism was achieved by a 13 V-J model. Blood held most thyroid clonotypes expanded above 0.001 frequency.

With respect to this clonotype: What it recognizes is unknown.

From RNA transcripts, TCR beta CDR3 regions were amplified. An initial round of RT-PCR targeting the TCR CDR3 relied on the HTBI primer set. TCRdb passed the multiplex PCR reads through MiXCR, listing each CDR3 protein once. Of under 300,000 distinct CDR3 sequences listed, around 15% are singletons. J gave up 15 bases and V 1 base, and 14 bases lay outside the gene matches. CDR3 size: 15 residues. This TCR came from a woman aged 40 to 50 with Graves' hyperthyroidism. Sequencing was carried out using blood. The gene calls are TRBV12-3 or TRBV12-4 and TRBJ2-4; 8 nucleotides match TRBD1. The CDR3 bases are TGTGCCAGCAGTTTAGGGTTGACAGGGGCCGGGGGTGTGTACTTC. Translated, it gives CASSLGLTGAGGVYF.